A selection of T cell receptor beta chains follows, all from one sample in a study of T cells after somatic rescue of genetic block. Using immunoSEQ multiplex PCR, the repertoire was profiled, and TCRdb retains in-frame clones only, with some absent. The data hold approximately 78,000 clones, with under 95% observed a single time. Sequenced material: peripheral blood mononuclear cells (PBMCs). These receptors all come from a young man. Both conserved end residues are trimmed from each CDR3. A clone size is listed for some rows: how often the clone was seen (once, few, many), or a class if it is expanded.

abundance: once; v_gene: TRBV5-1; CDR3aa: ASSRGRRTEAF
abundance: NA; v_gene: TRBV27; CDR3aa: ASRPDSTTNEKLF
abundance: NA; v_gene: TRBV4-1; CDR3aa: ASSQGQMNTEAF
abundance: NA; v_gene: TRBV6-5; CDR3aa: ASSYFSRGTDTQY
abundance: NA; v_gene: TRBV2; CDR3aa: ASQGALTGELF
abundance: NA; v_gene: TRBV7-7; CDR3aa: ASSSASSAQETQY
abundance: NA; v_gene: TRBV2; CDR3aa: ASRPKGGPNTGELF
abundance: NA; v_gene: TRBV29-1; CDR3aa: SVEDRSGTSTDTQY
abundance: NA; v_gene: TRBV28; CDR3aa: ASSFWGANTDTQY
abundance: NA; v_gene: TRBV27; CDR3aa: ASAGGRANYGYT
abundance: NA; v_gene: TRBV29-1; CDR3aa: SVGGLSAEAF
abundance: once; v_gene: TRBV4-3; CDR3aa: ASSQDIRGDEQY
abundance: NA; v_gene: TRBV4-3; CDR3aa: ASSLVTGVNSGANVLT
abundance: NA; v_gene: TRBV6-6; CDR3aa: ASSYSAGSYEQY
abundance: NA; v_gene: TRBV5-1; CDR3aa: ASSWGLLANEQF
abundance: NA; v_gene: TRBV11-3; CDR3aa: ASSKDSGSGNTIY
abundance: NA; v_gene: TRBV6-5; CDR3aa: ASSYAIGTPYEQY
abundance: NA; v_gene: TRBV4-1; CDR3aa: ASSQVLQETQY
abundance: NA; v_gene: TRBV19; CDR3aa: ASSVDRDSGNTIY
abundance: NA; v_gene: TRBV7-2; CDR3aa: ASSSNSRTASGNTIY
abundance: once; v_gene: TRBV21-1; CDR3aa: ASSPLSPRGHISGRLGKNIQY
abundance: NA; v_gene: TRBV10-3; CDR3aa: AISEGRDRRQPQH
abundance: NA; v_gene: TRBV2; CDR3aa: ASGGPWEDTGELF
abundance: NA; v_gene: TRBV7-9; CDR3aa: ASSLASGRTYEQY
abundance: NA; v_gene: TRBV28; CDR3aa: ASSTHSPYEQY
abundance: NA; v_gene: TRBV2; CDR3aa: ASSEGGSIYIQY
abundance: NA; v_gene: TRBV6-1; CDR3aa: ASSTGGSGNTIY
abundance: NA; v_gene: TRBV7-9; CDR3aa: ASSADRTYSNYGYT
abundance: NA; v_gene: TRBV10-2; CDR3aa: ASSEFSARNSGNTIY
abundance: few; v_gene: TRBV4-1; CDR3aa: ASSSWAEGNQPQH